The 32 T cell receptor beta chains below were found in one sample sequenced in a study of blood T cells in healthy people across ages. Primed by a sample-barcoded 5' primer and a J-beta primer mix, a second PCR proceeded for about 6 to 12 cycles. Via MiXCR, TCRdb re-called the 5' RACE reads, giving one row per CDR3 protein. This sample has around 900,000 distinct CDR3 sequences, with 51% found just once. Sequencing was performed on blood. These TCRs come from a woman in her sixties or seventies in good health.

Concerning this clonotype: A much larger clone lies one base from this, so it may be a read error. This CDR3 reads CAISTATDTQYF. The CDR3 DNA follows: TGTGCCATCAGCACAGCCACAGATACGCAGTATTTT. The chain combines TRBV10-3 with TRBJ2-3; D unclear. Trimming took off 6 bases at V and 2 bases at J, with 6 bases between the two ends. CDR3 size: 12 residues. Germline-derived CDR1 and CDR2 are ENHRY and SYGVKD.

The chain couples TRBV9 to TRBJ1-2; D perhaps matches TRBD1 (6 bases). Germline V gene data show CDR1 as SGDLS and CDR2 as YYNGEE. V lost 3 bases, J lost 4 bases, and 25 bases lay in between. The CDR3 runs 18 residues. The CDR3 bases are TGTGCCAGCAGCGGAGGCCAACAGGGCGCAAGTAGGCTCTATGGCTACACCTTC. Translation gives CASSGGQQGASRLYGYTF.

V is TRBV25-1 and J is TRBJ2-3; D unresolved. Germline CDR1 is MGHDK and CDR2 is SYGVNS. The CDR3 runs to 13 residues. The V end lost 3 bases, the J end lost 3 bases, and 7 bases lay between the germline ends. The CDR3 DNA follows: TGTGCCAGCAGTGAGGGCGGAACAGATACGCAGTATTTT. Its translation is CASSEGGTDTQYF.

The CDR3 nucleotides read TGTGCCAGCAGCTTACTGGGTAGTTCGTGGCGGGGGAGCACAGATACGCAGTATTTT. This codes for CASSLLGSSWRGSTDTQYF. The V and J genes are TRBV7-2 and TRBJ2-3, with 7 positions matching TRBD2. Losses at the gene ends were 2 bases for V and 0 bases for J; bases not matched to a gene: 14. The germline gives CDR1 SGHTA, CDR2 FQGNSA. The CDR3 runs 19 residues.

J is TRBJ2-4 and V is TRBV28, with D unclear. The J call is doubtful: the DNA matches TRBJ2-7 better. The germline CDR1 and CDR2 sequences are MDHEN and SYDVKM. CDR3 length: 15 residues. In DNA, the CDR3 is TGTGCCAGCAGCTCTCAACAATCCCTGGGATACGAGCAGTACTTC. This codes for CASSSQQSLGYEQYF.

V gene TRBV29-1 combines with J gene TRBJ2-3; D unclear. CDR1 and CDR2 (germline): SQVTM, ANQGSEA. Trimming removed 4 bases at V and 4 bases at J, with 9 bases between. This CDR3 comprises 12 residues. This CDR3 reads CSVGHLSDTQYF. CDR3 nucleotides: TGCAGCGTTGGCCACCTGTCAGATACGCAGTATTTT.

This clonotype was observed a handful of times. The V and J genes are TRBV4-1 and TRBJ2-5, with 7 positions matching TRBD1. The J segment lost 1 base and the V segment lost 4 bases, leaving 6 bases of the junction unmatched. The CDR3 has 15 amino acids. The V gene's germline CDR1 is MGHRA and CDR2 YSYEKL. CDR3 sequence (DNA): TGCGCCAGCAGCCTTTGGACAGGAACCCAAGAGACCCAGTACTTC. Encoded protein: CASSLWTGTQETQYF.

This clonotype has more than one count but fewer than ten. The chain employs TRBV7-2 and TRBJ2-3; D gene ambiguous. Between the trimmed V and J ends, which lost 1 base and 1 base, there was a span of 12 bases. Looked up from germline, CDR1 is SGHTA and CDR2 is FQGNSA. This CDR3 has 16 amino acids. CDR3 region: CASSLEGPVRTDTQYF. CDR3 DNA sequence: TGTGCCAGCAGCTTAGAAGGTCCGGTTCGCACAGATACGCAGTATTTT.

Of note for this clonotype: Possible read error: a much larger clone is one base away. The rearrangement uses TRBV5-5 and TRBJ2-1; D is perhaps TRBD2 (7 bases). Per the germline V gene, CDR1 is SGHKS and CDR2 is YYEKEE (reference sequence). The CDR3 sequence is 17 residues long. V was shortened by 0 bases and J by 0 bases, with 13 bases between the two germline ends. CDR3 residues: CASSLGGGPSSYNEQFF. As DNA, the CDR3 is TGTGCCAGCAGCTTGGGGGGGGGCCCGAGCTCCTACAATGAGCAGTTCTTC.

V and J are TRBV6-2 or TRBV6-3 and TRBJ2-4; possibly TRBD2 for D (5 bases). The tail of the sequence fits TRBJ2-7 better, so the J call may be wrong. Germline V gives CDR1 MNHEY, CDR2 SVGEGT. This CDR3 has 12 residues. This CDR3 is CASTDGTYEQYF. For the CDR3, the DNA is TGTGCCAGCACGGACGGGACCTACGAGCAGTACTTC.

This rearrangement joins TRBV7-2 to TRBJ2-3, with a tentative D call TRBD2 (5 bases). V was pared by 6 bases and J by 2 bases, with 24 bases between. The CDR3 length is 18 residues. CDR1 SGHTA and CDR2 FQGNSA come from the germline V gene. The CDR3, as DNA: TGTGCCAGCAGACACACCAACCCTGGGCGGGCGCCCACAGATACGCAGTATTTT. This encodes CASRHTNPGRAPTDTQYF.

In this sample, this clonotype turned up a few times. The chain uses TRBV10-2 and TRBJ2-7, with D perhaps TRBD1 (6 bases). Germline CDR1 is WSHSY and CDR2 is SAAADI. Trimming took off 4 bases at V and 6 bases at J, with 7 bases between the two ends. The CDR3 length is 11 residues. CDR3 DNA sequence: TGCGCCAGCAGTGGGACAGTCGAGCAGTACTTC. This gives the protein CASSGTVEQYF.

The chain employs TRBV15 and TRBJ2-7; TRBD1 agrees at 8 bases. J was trimmed by 2 bases and V by 5 bases; bases with no gene match: 5. The CDR3 is 14 amino acids. Germline V gene lookup returns CDR1 LNHNV and CDR2 YYDKDF (reference sequence). CDR3 amino acids: CATSSRTGTYEQYF. The DNA for the CDR3 is TGTGCCACCAGCTCCCGGACAGGGACCTACGAGCAGTACTTC.

The chain joins TRBV27 to TRBJ2-2; D is possibly TRBD1 (6 bases). Trimming took off 5 bases at V and 1 base at J, with 8 bases between the two ends. In germline, CDR1 is MNHEY, CDR2 SMNVEV (reference sequence). The length of the CDR3 is 14 residues. CDR3: CASSEGGNTGELFF. The DNA for the CDR3 is TGTGCCAGCAGTGAAGGGGGGAACACCGGGGAGCTGTTTTTT.

This clonotype was seen repeatedly, ten times or more. The chain employs TRBV6-6 and TRBJ2-7, with D possibly TRBD1 on 6 matching bases. Trimming removed 0 bases at V and 0 bases at J, with 12 bases between. There are 16 residues in the CDR3. Germline CDR1 is MNHNY and CDR2 is SVGAGI (reference sequence). The DNA for the CDR3 is TGTGCCAGCAGTTACTCGGACAGAGTTCCCTCCTACGAGCAGTACTTC. This gives the protein CASSYSDRVPSYEQYF.

The chain couples TRBV20-1 to TRBJ1-2, with D possibly TRBD1 on 5 matching bases. Trimming cost V 0 bases and J 1 base, with 6 bases left between them. Germline V gives CDR1 DFQATT, CDR2 SNEGSKA (reference sequence). The CDR3 spans 13 residues. The CDR3 DNA reads as TGCAGTGCTAGAGAGGGGCATAACTATGGCTACACCTTC. As protein: CSAREGHNYGYTF.

This clonotype has only a few counts. The rearrangement uses TRBV7-9 and TRBJ2-7; no clear D. CDR1 SEHNR and CDR2 FQNEAQ come from the germline V gene (reference sequence). CDR3 length equals 13 residues. Trimming cost V 3 bases and J 4 bases, with 10 bases left between them. As DNA, the CDR3 is TGTGCCAGCAGCTTTCGAACAGCGTACGAGCAGTACTTC. Protein: CASSFRTAYEQYF.

This clonotype was seen more than once but under ten times. The chain couples TRBV29-1 to TRBJ2-5; 11 bases are a match to TRBD2. The CDR3 runs 15 residues. V trimming: 5 bases; J trimming: 2 bases; junction bases outside the gene matches: 7. Germline V lookup: CDR1 SQVTM, CDR2 ANQGSEA. The CDR3 DNA reads as TGCAGCGTTTTACTAGCGGGAGTGAAGCAAGAGACCCAGTACTTC. Protein: CSVLLAGVKQETQYF.

This clonotype was counted ten times or more. DNA for the CDR3: TGCAGCGCCGACGAGGGAGGAAAGACCCAGTACTTC. As protein: CSADEGGKTQYF. The chain recombines TRBV29-1 with TRBJ2-5; D is possibly TRBD2 (6 bases). This CDR3 is built from 12 residues. Germline CDR1 SQVTM, CDR2 ANQGSEA. V was trimmed by 7 bases and J by 6 bases, leaving 15 bases between them.

The V call is TRBV4-3, the J call TRBJ1-2; 7 bases align to TRBD1. Germline loops: CDR1 LGHNA, CDR2 YSLEER. V lost 4 bases, J lost 4 bases, and 9 bases stayed unmatched. This CDR3 contains 15 residues. CDR3 sequence reads: CASSPTGQNLYGYTF. In nucleotides, the CDR3 is TGCGCCAGCAGCCCAACGGGACAGAATCTCTATGGCTACACCTTC.

The chain links TRBV30 to TRBJ2-7; no firm D call. Germline assignment: CDR1 GTSNPN and CDR2 SVGIG (reference sequence). The CDR3 loop spans 13 amino acids. Deletions cut 3 bases from V and 0 bases from J, with 9 bases between. CDR3 in amino acids: CAWRFGSSYEQYF. Written as DNA, the CDR3 is TGTGCCTGGAGATTTGGCTCCTCCTACGAGCAGTACTTC.

As to this clonotype: One junction end disagrees with the germline gene, perhaps due to a read error. The gene calls are TRBV7-2 and TRBJ1-5, with D tentatively TRBD1 (5 bases). Germline assignment: CDR1 SGHTA and CDR2 FQGNSA. The CDR3 loop spans 16 amino acids. The CDR3 loop reads CASSQGRHGSNRPQHF. The DNA of the CDR3 is TGTGCCAGCAGCCAGGGCCGACACGGAAGCAATCGGCCCCAGCATTTT.

The chain joins TRBV27 to TRBJ2-1, with 9 bases matching TRBD1. CDR1 and CDR2 (germline): MNHEY, SMNVEV (reference sequence). This CDR3 has 14 amino acids. The ends lost 5 bases at V and 14 bases at J; junction bases unmatched: 13. CDR3 coding DNA: TGTGCCAGCAGTCGTCCCGGGACAGGGCTTCAAAAGTTCTTC. It specifies CASSRPGTGLQKFF.

This clonotype was recorded a few times. V is TRBV7-2 and J is TRBJ2-7; D remains ambiguous. The J call could be wrong; TRBJ2-5 is a better fit for the DNA end. In germline, CDR1 is SGHTA, CDR2 FQGNSA. The CDR3 contains 15 residues. Here the CDR3 DNA reads TGTGCCAGCAGCTTAGTAAAGGGCTCGTTGGAGACCCAGTACTTC. Amino acid sequence: CASSLVKGSLETQYF.

This clonotype was found once. This chain uses TRBV28 with TRBJ1-2, with D possibly TRBD1 on 6 matching bases. V was trimmed by 6 bases and J by 8 bases, leaving 13 bases between them. The CDR3 runs to 12 residues. In germline, CDR1 is MDHEN, CDR2 SYDVKM. CDR3 DNA sequence: TGTGCCAGCAGGCGGACAGCCAGGGGCTACACCTTC. It is translated as CASRRTARGYTF.

The chain uses TRBV12-3 or TRBV12-4 and TRBJ2-3, with D possibly being TRBD2 (6 bases). Trimming removed 2 bases from V and 5 bases from J, with 8 bases in between. The CDR3 has 13 residues. The CDR3 loop reads CASSLMGGDTQYF. In DNA, the CDR3 is TGTGCCAGCAGTTTAATGGGGGGAGATACGCAGTATTTT.

The chain recombines TRBV20-1 with TRBJ2-3; 11 bases line up with TRBD2. This CDR3 spans 13 amino acids. J gave up 7 bases and V 3 bases, and 3 bases lay outside the gene matches. Per the germline V gene, CDR1 is DFQATT and CDR2 is SNEGSKA (reference sequence). The CDR3 loop reads CSARLAGGNTQYF. As DNA, the CDR3 is TGCAGTGCTAGGCTAGCGGGGGGCAATACGCAGTATTTT.

This clonotype came up many times. This rearrangement joins TRBV20-1 to TRBJ2-1; D possibly corresponds to TRBD1 (6 bases). V was clipped by 0 bases and J by 6 bases, with 18 bases between them. Per the germline V gene, CDR1 is DFQATT and CDR2 is SNEGSKA (reference sequence). The CDR3 runs 16 residues. The CDR3 DNA reads as TGCAGTGCTAGAGATTCCGGGCAGGGGTGGGGCAATGAGCAGTTCTTC. This translates into CSARDSGQGWGNEQFF.

The chain recombines TRBV28 with TRBJ2-7; TRBD2 agrees at 8 bases. The germline V gene has CDR1 MDHEN and CDR2 SYDVKM. The ends lost 5 bases at V and 2 bases at J; junction bases unmatched: 5. This CDR3 is built from 14 residues. In nucleotides, the CDR3 is TGTGCCAGCAGTCCGGGGGGGGAAGCCTACGAGCAGTACTTC. Its protein is CASSPGGEAYEQYF.

This clonotype appeared a few times. The chain couples TRBV28 to TRBJ2-5; D ambiguous. With 3 bases removed from V and 2 bases from J, the gap between germline ends came to 16 bases. This CDR3 contains 16 residues. Germline V lookup: CDR1 MDHEN, CDR2 SYDVKM. CDR3 in DNA: TGTGCCAGCAGTTTTATCCTCAACTCGGGTCAAGAGACCCAGTACTTC. Translating it yields CASSFILNSGQETQYF. Full variable domain (remainder filled in from reference TRBV28 and TRBJ2-5): DVKVTQSSRYLVKRTGEKVFLECVQDMDHENMFWYRQDPGLGLRLIYFSYDVKMKEKGDIPEGYSVSREKKERFSLILESASTNQTSMYLCASSFILNSGQETQYFGPGTRLLVL.

This chain joins TRBV7-2 and TRBJ2-5, with 7 nucleotides matching TRBD2. The ends lost 4 bases at V and 5 bases at J; junction bases unmatched: 10. The CDR3 loop spans 15 amino acids. Germline-derived CDR1 and CDR2 are SGHTA and FQGNSA. As DNA, the CDR3 is TGTGCCAGCAGCTCTGGAGCGGGACCTGGTGAGACCCAGTACTTC. This gives the protein CASSSGAGPGETQYF.

The V call is TRBV6-5, the J call TRBJ2-1; 9 bases are a match to TRBD2. Germline CDR1 MNHEY, CDR2 SVGAGI. The CDR3 length is 14 residues. The V and J ends lost 2 bases and 7 bases, in that order; junction bases with no gene match: 3. In DNA, the CDR3 is TGTGCCAGCAGTTACAGGACTAGCGAGAATGAGCAGTTCTTC. It is translated as CASSYRTSENEQFF.